This T cell receptor beta chain was recorded in a study of neoadjuvant anti-PD-1 for oral cavity cancer. Libraries were prepared by immunoSEQ multiplex PCR; TCRdb keeps only in-frame clonotypes and omits some of them. The sample lists over 65,000 clones; 80% to 90% were seen once. Time point in this sample: after neoadjuvant nivolumab, at surgical resection. Trimming took off 4 bases at V and 2 bases at J, with 16 bases between the two ends. Germline V lookup: CDR1 SGDLS, CDR2 YYNGEE. CDR3 length equals 16 residues. The source material was PBMCs, sampled after nivolumab (anti-PD-1) treatment. The receptor was isolated from a person aged 35-79 years with oral cavity squamous cell carcinoma. This rearrangement joins TRBV9 to TRBJ2-1; D gene unclear. The CDR3 DNA is TGTGCCAGCAGCCAGCTGGGATTTGGGACCTACAATGAGCAGTTCTTC. This sequence encodes CASSQLGFGTYNEQFF.